The 27 T cell receptor beta chains given below trace back to one sample, sequenced in a study of T cells after yellow fever vaccination. TCRdb itself ran the 5' RACE reads through MiXCR, one entry per CDR3 protein. The table lists 550,000 or so distinct CDR3 sequences, about 19% of them singletons. The sequenced sample was PBMCs, obtained 15 days after the yellow fever booster vaccination. Receptors originate from a man aged 25-45 years who received the YFV17D yellow fever vaccine.

This clonotype appeared a few times. The limits of the CDR3 on the DNA are not certain, so only TCRdb's listed CDR3 is given. The chain uses TRBV21-1 and TRBJ1-1; the D segment call TRBD1 is taken from the table without a DNA check. TRBV21-1 is designated a pseudogene. The CDR3 comprises 14 residues, both ends counted. CDR3 sequence reads: CASPVWGAGTEAFF.

The chain recombines TRBV3-1 with TRBJ1-3, with D tentatively TRBD1 (6 bases). Trimming pared 0 bases from V and 2 bases from J, leaving 14 bases between. The CDR3 length is 17 residues. Germline values: CDR1 LGHDT, CDR2 YNNKEL (reference sequence). CDR3 loop: CASSQDPRGLAGNTIYF. CDR3 bases: TGTGCCAGCAGCCAAGATCCGCGGGGGCTAGCTGGAAACACCATATATTTT. The whole variable domain, filled in from reference TRBV3-1 and TRBJ1-3, reads DTAVSQTPKYLVTQMGNDKSIKCEQNLGHDTMYWYKQDSKKFLKIMFSYNNKELIINETVPNRFSPKSPDKAHLNLHINSLELGDSAVYFCASSQDPRGLAGNTIYFGEGSWLTVV.

This chain links TRBV10-3 with TRBJ2-3; 8 bases align to TRBD1. Per germline, CDR1 ENHRY and CDR2 SYGVKD. The CDR3 sequence is 14 residues long. Trimming took 7 bases from V and 4 from J; bases not matched to a gene: 7. For the CDR3, the DNA is TGTGCCATCAAGACAGGGGTTGTTTCAGATACGCAGTATTTT. It codes for CAIKTGVVSDTQYF.

The chain has TRBV2 and TRBJ2-2, with D unresolved. Trimming took off 4 bases at V and 7 bases at J, with 10 bases between the two ends. This CDR3 spans 13 amino acids. From germline, CDR1 is SNHLY and CDR2 FYNNEI. The CDR3 DNA follows: TGTGCCAGCAGTGTCGCCAGCTACGGGGAGCTGTTTTTT. The encoded protein is CASSVASYGELFF.

This clonotype has only a few counts. V usage is TRBV21-1 and J usage is TRBJ2-7; the table assigns TRBD1, which was not confirmed against the DNA. TRBV21-1 is deemed a pseudogene. This CDR3 is 16 amino acids long. The CDR3 region is CASSKGTGHRSYEQYF. The CDR3 DNA sequence: TGTGCCAGCAGCAAGGGGACAGGGCATCGCTCCTACGAGCAGTACTTC.

As DNA, the CDR3 is TGTGCCAGCAGCCAACCTAGCGGTACAACTCCCGGGGAGCTGTTTTTT. Protein: CASSQPSGTTPGELFF. This chain links TRBV3-1 with TRBJ2-2; TRBD2 aligns across 7 bases. Per germline, CDR1 LGHDT and CDR2 YNNKEL (reference sequence). This CDR3 region has 16 residues. The V segment lost 2 bases and the J segment 6 bases; nucleotides outside the gene matches: 9. Full variable domain (outside the CDR3, taken from reference TRBV3-1 and TRBJ2-2): DTAVSQTPKYLVTQMGNDKSIKCEQNLGHDTMYWYKQDSKKFLKIMFSYNNKELIINETVPNRFSPKSPDKAHLNLHINSLELGDSAVYFCASSQPSGTTPGELFFGEGSRLTVL.

This clonotype came up a few times. In DNA, the CDR3 is TGTGCCAGCAGCTCGAGTGGGGGGCGCGGTGAAAAACTGTTTTTT. Protein product: CASSSSGGRGEKLFF. The genes are TRBV5-6 and TRBJ1-4; tentatively, D is TRBD1 (6 bases). The germline gives CDR1 SGHDT, CDR2 YYEEEE. The V gene lost 3 bases and the J gene lost 7 bases, with 16 bases spanning the gap. The CDR3 runs 15 residues.

This clonotype has a handful of counts. The rearrangement uses TRBV20-1 and TRBJ2-7; perhaps D is TRBD1 or TRBD2 (5 bases each). CDR3 length equals 17 residues. V gave up 1 base and J gave up 0 bases, with 19 bases separating them. Germline-derived CDR1 and CDR2 are DFQATT and SNEGSKA (reference sequence). The CDR3 DNA is TGCAGTGCTAGAGTGGAGTACGGGGCGGACCGCTCCTACGAGCAGTACTTC. Amino acid sequence: CSARVEYGADRSYEQYF.

This clonotype was observed a few times. The V call is TRBV20-1, the J call TRBJ2-7; 9 nucleotides align to TRBD1. Per germline, CDR1 DFQATT and CDR2 SNEGSKA (reference sequence). J was trimmed by 3 bases and V by 6 bases; bases with no gene match: 12. CDR3 size: 15 residues. The CDR3 here is CSAIDGTGPGYEQYF. CDR3 sequence (DNA): TGCAGTGCCATAGACGGGACAGGGCCTGGCTACGAGCAGTACTTC.

The V gene is TRBV7-2, the J gene TRBJ2-7; tentative D call: TRBD2 (5 bases). Germline CDR1 SGHTA, CDR2 FQGNSA. V dropped 6 bases and J dropped 3 bases, with 15 bases sitting between them. The CDR3 extends over 14 amino acids. The CDR3 coding sequence is TGTGCCAGCAGTTCCGGGATAGGCCACTACGAGCAGTACTTC. It translates to CASSSGIGHYEQYF.

The gene calls are TRBV5-1 and TRBJ2-5, with 12 positions matching TRBD1. Per the germline V gene, CDR1 is SGHRS and CDR2 is YFSETQ. V lost 3 bases and J lost 4; bases outside the gene matches: 4. The CDR3 is 15 amino acids. The CDR3 sequence: CASSSGQGARETQYF. CDR3 DNA: TGCGCCAGCAGCTCGGGACAGGGGGCCCGAGAGACCCAGTACTTC. Full variable domain (missing parts from reference TRBV5-1 and TRBJ2-5): KAGVTQTPRYLIKTRGQQVTLSCSPISGHRSVSWYQQTPGQGLQFLFEYFSETQRNKGNFPGRFSGRQFSNSRSEMNVSTLELGDSALYLCASSSGQGARETQYFGPGTRLLVL.

The genes are TRBV20-1 and TRBJ2-7; 12 bases map to TRBD2. J was trimmed by 4 bases and V by 3 bases; bases with no gene match: 4. Germline V gene lookup returns CDR1 DFQATT and CDR2 SNEGSKA (reference sequence). The CDR3 length is 14 residues. CDR3 loop: CSASPTSGGYEQYF. Written as DNA, the CDR3 is TGCAGTGCTAGCCCCACTAGCGGGGGGTACGAGCAGTACTTC.

A few counts support this clonotype. The chain uses TRBV20-1 and TRBJ2-1, with TRBD1 matching 7 bases. The germline gives CDR1 DFQATT, CDR2 SNEGSKA (reference sequence). V trimming: 3 bases; J trimming: 1 base; junction bases outside the gene matches: 6. This CDR3 spans 15 amino acids. The CDR3 region has the DNA TGCAGTGCTAGGACAGGGCTCGGATCCTACAATGAGCAGTTCTTC. It translates to CSARTGLGSYNEQFF.

This clonotype was seen a few times. The rearrangement uses TRBV18 and TRBJ1-2; D remains ambiguous. The CDR3 extends over 13 amino acids. Germline loops: CDR1 KGHSH, CDR2 LQKENI. The germline V and J ends were trimmed by 0 bases and 11 bases, with 13 bases remaining between them. CDR3 bases: TGTGCCAGCTCACCACCGGTTCAGTTCGGGTACACCTTC. Encoded protein: CASSPPVQFGYTF.

This clonotype showed up just a few times. The rearrangement joins TRBV20-1 to TRBJ1-1, with 7 bases aligning to TRBD1. The CDR3 consists of 15 residues. V dropped 5 bases and J dropped 11; count of bases not matched to a gene: 20. From germline, CDR1 is DFQATT and CDR2 SNEGSKA (reference sequence). The CDR3 DNA is TGCAGTGCTGCTAGGCCAGGGGGTCTTTCTTTAGGCGCTTTCTTT. It is translated as CSAARPGGLSLGAFF.

The chain joins TRBV7-2 to TRBJ2-3; TRBD1 matches at 9 bases. The CDR3 spans 16 residues. CDR1 and CDR2 (germline): SGHTA, FQGNSA. Trimming removed 4 bases from V and 2 bases from J; junction bases left unmatched: 7. The CDR3 reads CASSSRTGALTDTQYF. The CDR3, as DNA: TGTGCCAGCAGCTCTCGGACAGGGGCTCTCACAGATACGCAGTATTTT.

For this clonotype: An end of the junction differs from the germline gene, which may be a read error. The chain joins TRBV29-1 to TRBJ2-7, with D possibly being TRBD1 (5 bases). CDR3 length: 15 residues. Germline V CDR1 and CDR2: SQVTM, ANQGSEA. The CDR3 nucleotides read TGCAGCGTGGAAGGGTTGGCAGGGCGGTCCTACGAGCAGTACTTC. The encoded protein is CSVEGLAGRSYEQYF.

The gene calls are TRBV5-1 and TRBJ2-7; D is undetermined. Germline V CDR1 and CDR2: SGHRS, YFSETQ. V was pared by 1 base and J by 3 bases, with 8 bases between. The CDR3 is 13 amino acids. CDR3 nucleotide sequence: TGCGCCAGCAGCTTGACGTATCTCTACGAGCAGTACTTC. Its protein product is CASSLTYLYEQYF.

The chain employs TRBV5-1 and TRBJ2-5; 11 positions match TRBD2. Germline CDR1 SGHRS, CDR2 YFSETQ. There are 14 residues in the CDR3. J gave up 5 bases and V 4 bases, and 4 bases lay outside the gene matches. CDR3 loop: CASSPTSGVETQYF. The CDR3 bases are TGCGCCAGCAGCCCGACTAGCGGGGTGGAGACCCAGTACTTC.

V gene TRBV3-1 combines with J gene TRBJ2-3, with a possible D match to TRBD2 (5 bases). Germline CDR1 reads LGHDT; CDR2 reads YNNKEL (reference sequence). The ends were cut back, 3 bases at V and 4 bases at J, with 11 bases in the middle. CDR3 length: 14 residues. The CDR3 loop is CASSQGSGADTQYF. Written as DNA, the CDR3 is TGTGCCAGCAGCCAGGGGAGTGGCGCAGATACGCAGTATTTT.

The genes are TRBV29-1 and TRBJ2-7; D may be TRBD2 (5 bases). Trimming took 6 bases from V and 7 from J, leaving 22 bases between them. Germline V gene lookup returns CDR1 SQVTM and CDR2 ANQGSEA. The CDR3 totals 14 residues. The CDR3 DNA reads TGCAGCGTCACGGAATCGGGGATTGCTGGTGAGCAGTACTTC. Protein product: CSVTESGIAGEQYF.

The sample holds a few counts of this clonotype. The V and J genes are TRBV5-5 and TRBJ2-3, with 7 bases identical to TRBD2. The CDR3 runs 14 residues. Losses at the gene ends were 4 bases for V and 3 bases for J; bases not matched to a gene: 5. Germline CDR1 is SGHKS and CDR2 is YYEKEE (reference sequence). CDR3 DNA sequence: TGTGCCAGCAGCCCCGGACTAGAAACAGATACGCAGTATTTT. The encoded protein is CASSPGLETDTQYF.

This chain joins TRBV19 and TRBJ1-1, with 11 bases lining up with TRBD1. The CDR3 runs 16 residues. After removal of 3 bases from V and 6 bases from J, the junction contained 9 bases not matched to a gene. The V gene's germline CDR1 is LNHDA and CDR2 SQIVND (reference sequence). CDR3 sequence reads: CASSIPGQGERAEAFF. CDR3 nucleotide sequence: TGTGCCAGTAGTATTCCGGGACAGGGGGAGAGGGCTGAAGCTTTCTTT.

Written as DNA, the CDR3 is TGTGCCTGGATCTCTCCGTACGCGACAGCGACGACCCCGAACACTGAAGCTTTCTTT. Residues: CAWISPYATATTPNTEAFF. The chain uses TRBV30 and TRBJ1-1; maybe TRBD1 (5 bases). Germline V gene sequence: CDR1 GTSNPN, CDR2 SVGIG (reference sequence). Trimming took off 4 bases at V and 1 base at J, with 28 bases between the two ends. The CDR3 spans 19 residues.

V and J are TRBV12-3 or TRBV12-4 and TRBJ1-2; no reliable D call. V shed 3 bases and J shed 8 bases, with 10 bases lying between them. The CDR3 runs 12 residues. In DNA form, the CDR3 reads TGTGCCAGCAGTTTTTCAAGTGGGGGCTACACCTTC. It encodes CASSFSSGGYTF.

The CDR3 region is CASSAGTTRYNEQFF. The CDR3 region has the DNA TGTGCCAGTAGTGCCGGGACTACCCGTTACAATGAGCAGTTCTTC. The rearrangement uses TRBV19 and TRBJ2-1, with TRBD2 matching over 7 bases. The CDR3 extends over 15 amino acids. The junction had 8 bases not matched to a gene; V was cut back by 5 bases and J by 4 bases. Per the germline V gene, CDR1 is LNHDA and CDR2 is SQIVND (reference sequence).

This clonotype was counted a few times. The J gene is TRBJ2-1, the V gene TRBV6-2 or TRBV6-3; D remains unclear. Between the trimmed V and J ends, which lost 2 bases and 3 bases, there was a span of 2 bases. The CDR3 totals 12 residues. Looked up from germline, CDR1 is MNHEY and CDR2 is SVGEGT. The CDR3 DNA is TGTGCCAGCAGTTACGACTACAATGAGCAGTTCTTC. Translation: CASSYDYNEQFF.